Listed below are T cell receptor beta chains from one sample, sequenced in a study of blood T cell repertoires in COVID-19. Libraries were prepared by immunoSEQ multiplex PCR; TCRdb keeps only in-frame clonotypes and omits some of them. The sample carries 100,000 to 150,000 clones, around 86% recorded once. Material: peripheral blood. The source of these receptors is an elderly woman with acute or convalescent COVID-19. The CDR3 runs from the conserved cysteine through the conserved F or W. Fields, in order: CDR3 DNA, CDR3 protein, J gene, clone size, V gene, D gene. The D gene is left open where the match is weak. Only part of the rows carry a size: once, few, many, or a class if the clone is expanded.

cdr3_nt: TGTGCCAGCACATCCGGCTATGGCTACACCTTC
cdr3_aa: CASTSGYGYTF
j_call: TRBJ1-2
clone_size: .
v_call: TRBV28
d_call: .

cdr3_nt: TGCGCCAGCAGCCAAGGGGGGGGAAACTATGATGGCTACACCTTC
cdr3_aa: CASSQGGGNYDGYTF
j_call: TRBJ1-2
clone_size: once
v_call: TRBV4-1
d_call: .

cdr3_nt: TGCGCCAGCAGACCCACCCCCAACAGGTACCAAGAGACCCAGTACTTC
cdr3_aa: CASRPTPNRYQETQYF
j_call: TRBJ2-5
clone_size: .
v_call: TRBV4-1
d_call: .

cdr3_nt: TGTGCCACCAGCAGAGATGCCCAAGGGAGGGATCCAAGAAACACCATATATTTT
cdr3_aa: CATSRDAQGRDPRNTIYF
j_call: TRBJ1-3
clone_size: .
v_call: TRBV15
d_call: .

cdr3_nt: TGTGCCAGTAGAAAGGGGTCGGCAGGGGGAGAAAAACTGTTTTTT
cdr3_aa: CASRKGSAGGEKLFF
j_call: TRBJ1-4
clone_size: once
v_call: TRBV19
d_call: TRBD1

cdr3_nt: TGTGCCAGCAGCCAATTAGAGGACACCACCTTC
cdr3_aa: CASSQLEDTTF
j_call: TRBJ1-2
clone_size: .
v_call: TRBV7-9
d_call: .

cdr3_nt: TGCGCCAGCAGCCCCCGAGGGGGCTTACAGCCCCAGCATTTT
cdr3_aa: CASSPRGGLQPQHF
j_call: TRBJ1-5
clone_size: few
v_call: TRBV5-1
d_call: TRBD1

cdr3_nt: TGTGCCAGCAGTTTCTCCGGGACTTGGGAAAAACTGTTTTTT
cdr3_aa: CASSFSGTWEKLFF
j_call: TRBJ1-4
clone_size: .
v_call: TRBV2
d_call: .

cdr3_nt: TGTGCCAGCAGCTCGAGACAGCGTCTTGAGGATAGCTACACCTTC
cdr3_aa: CASSSRQRLEDSYTF
j_call: TRBJ1-2
clone_size: .
v_call: TRBV5-6
d_call: .

cdr3_nt: TGTGCCAGTAGTATCGGACAGACAGCTGGAAACACCATATATTTT
cdr3_aa: CASSIGQTAGNTIYF
j_call: TRBJ1-3
clone_size: .
v_call: TRBV19
d_call: .

cdr3_nt: TGTGCCAGCAGCCGCCAGGTCGGCTATGGCTACACCTTC
cdr3_aa: CASSRQVGYGYTF
j_call: TRBJ1-2
clone_size: .
v_call: TRBV11-2
d_call: .

cdr3_nt: TGTGCCAGTAAAACAGGGGGGGGATGGATGAACACTGAAGCTTTCTTT
cdr3_aa: CASKTGGGWMNTEAFF
j_call: TRBJ1-1
clone_size: .
v_call: TRBV19
d_call: TRBD1

cdr3_nt: TGCGCCAGCAGCTTGGTGCAGGGAGGAGCTGGAAACACCATATATTTT
cdr3_aa: CASSLVQGGAGNTIYF
j_call: TRBJ1-3
clone_size: .
v_call: TRBV5-1
d_call: .

cdr3_nt: TGTGCCAGCAGCCCTTGGACAGGGGGACACCCCGAGCAGTACTTC
cdr3_aa: CASSPWTGGHPEQYF
j_call: TRBJ2-7
clone_size: .
v_call: TRBV21-1
d_call: .

cdr3_nt: TGCGCCAGCAGCCAACTACAGGCAACTAATGAAAAACTGTTTTTT
cdr3_aa: CASSQLQATNEKLFF
j_call: TRBJ1-4
clone_size: .
v_call: TRBV4-1
d_call: .

cdr3_nt: TGTGCCAGCAGCTTAGCGAGCGGGGAGTACAATGAGCAGTTCTTC
cdr3_aa: CASSLASGEYNEQFF
j_call: TRBJ2-1
clone_size: .
v_call: TRBV7-2
d_call: TRBD2

cdr3_nt: TGCAGCGTGCTCAGGGGCGACGAGCAGTACTTC
cdr3_aa: CSVLRGDEQYF
j_call: TRBJ2-7
clone_size: .
v_call: TRBV29-1
d_call: .

cdr3_nt: TGCGCCAGCATCACCGGGACAGGGGGGACCGGGGAGCTGTTTTTT
cdr3_aa: CASITGTGGTGELFF
j_call: TRBJ2-2
clone_size: .
v_call: TRBV5-1
d_call: TRBD1

cdr3_nt: TGCAGCGCGAAATCAGGGGGCACTGAAGCTTTCTTT
cdr3_aa: CSAKSGGTEAFF
j_call: TRBJ1-1
clone_size: .
v_call: TRBV29-1
d_call: TRBD1

cdr3_nt: TGTGCCAGCAGCCAATCAGGGGGGCCGGGGGAGCTGTTTTTT
cdr3_aa: CASSQSGGPGELFF
j_call: TRBJ2-2
clone_size: .
v_call: TRBV3-1/TRBV3-2
d_call: .

cdr3_nt: TGTGCCAGCAGCCCCGACAGCTACCAAGAGACCCAGTACTTC
cdr3_aa: CASSPDSYQETQYF
j_call: TRBJ2-5
clone_size: .
v_call: TRBV5-4
d_call: .

cdr3_nt: TGTGCCAGCTCACCGTGGGCAGGAAGGAGGCAGCCCCAGCATTTT
cdr3_aa: CASSPWAGRRQPQHF
j_call: TRBJ1-5
clone_size: once
v_call: TRBV18
d_call: .

cdr3_nt: TGTGCCAGCAGCGGACGTGTTAGCCGGGGGCAGCCCCAGCATTTT
cdr3_aa: CASSGRVSRGQPQHF
j_call: TRBJ1-5
clone_size: .
v_call: TRBV5-8
d_call: .

cdr3_nt: TGTGCCAGCAGCTTATCCAGACTAGAAAAACTGTTTTTT
cdr3_aa: CASSLSRLEKLFF
j_call: TRBJ1-4
clone_size: .
v_call: TRBV7-8
d_call: .

cdr3_nt: TGCGCCAGCAAGGAGGGAACAGGTGAGCAGTTCTTC
cdr3_aa: CASKEGTGEQFF
j_call: TRBJ2-1
clone_size: once
v_call: TRBV5-1
d_call: .

cdr3_nt: TGTGCCAGCAGCTCCGAAACTACAGGGGCCCGGCAGCCCCAGCATTTT
cdr3_aa: CASSSETTGARQPQHF
j_call: TRBJ1-5
clone_size: .
v_call: TRBV5-6
d_call: TRBD1

cdr3_nt: TGTGCTAGTGGAGTCGGGGACAGGGATGGAAACACCATATATTTT
cdr3_aa: CASGVGDRDGNTIYF
j_call: TRBJ1-3
clone_size: .
v_call: TRBV12-5
d_call: TRBD1

cdr3_nt: TGTGCCAGCAGCGGGACACGAGAAGGCTACACCTTC
cdr3_aa: CASSGTREGYTF
j_call: TRBJ1-2
clone_size: .
v_call: TRBV7-3
d_call: .

cdr3_nt: TGCGCCAGCAAAGCTAGCGGGGGGGCCTACGAGCAGTACTTC
cdr3_aa: CASKASGGAYEQYF
j_call: TRBJ2-7
clone_size: once
v_call: TRBV5-1
d_call: TRBD2

cdr3_nt: TGTGCCAGTAGTAAGCCTAGCGGGGAATACACCGGGGAGCTGTTTTTT
cdr3_aa: CASSKPSGEYTGELFF
j_call: TRBJ2-2
clone_size: few
v_call: TRBV19
d_call: TRBD2

cdr3_nt: TGTGCCAGCGCGGGACCCACGGCTAATGAAAAACTGTTTTTT
cdr3_aa: CASAGPTANEKLFF
j_call: TRBJ1-4
clone_size: .
v_call: TRBV19
d_call: .

cdr3_nt: TGTGCCAGCACCGAAACTAGCGGGGGGAAAAACATTCAGTACTTC
cdr3_aa: CASTETSGGKNIQYF
j_call: TRBJ2-4
clone_size: .
v_call: TRBV6-5
d_call: TRBD2

cdr3_nt: TGCGCCAGCAGAACGGGACAGAGTAATTCACCCCTCCACTTT
cdr3_aa: CASRTGQSNSPLHF
j_call: TRBJ1-6
clone_size: .
v_call: TRBV5-1
d_call: TRBD1

cdr3_nt: TGTGCCAGCAGCTTAGAATCGGACATTCAGTACTTC
cdr3_aa: CASSLESDIQYF
j_call: TRBJ2-4
clone_size: .
v_call: TRBV7-9
d_call: .

cdr3_nt: TGTGCCAGCAGCCAGCGGAGTATGAACACTGAAGCTTTCTTT
cdr3_aa: CASSQRSMNTEAFF
j_call: TRBJ1-1
clone_size: .
v_call: TRBV7-9
d_call: .

cdr3_nt: TGTGCCAGCAGCTTAGGTAGCGTCAATTCACCCCTCCACTTT
cdr3_aa: CASSLGSVNSPLHF
j_call: TRBJ1-6
clone_size: many
v_call: TRBV7-8
d_call: .

cdr3_nt: TGTGCCAGCTGGGGGAGGTCGAATCAGCCCCAGCATTTT
cdr3_aa: CASWGRSNQPQHF
j_call: TRBJ1-5
clone_size: .
v_call: TRBV2
d_call: .

cdr3_nt: TGCGCCAGCAGCTTTGGCGACAGGGGGATTACCCTGCCGAACACTGAAGCTTTCTTT
cdr3_aa: CASSFGDRGITLPNTEAFF
j_call: TRBJ1-1
clone_size: .
v_call: TRBV5-1
d_call: TRBD1

cdr3_nt: TGTGCCAGCAGAACACTTGGGGGGAAACCCTACGAGCAGTACTTC
cdr3_aa: CASRTLGGKPYEQYF
j_call: TRBJ2-7
clone_size: .
v_call: TRBV6-6
d_call: .

cdr3_nt: TGCGCCAGCAGCTCAGATTTGAACACTGAAGCTTTCTTT
cdr3_aa: CASSSDLNTEAFF
j_call: TRBJ1-1
clone_size: .
v_call: TRBV5-1
d_call: .

cdr3_nt: TGCGCCAGCAGCTTGGGACAGGACGCTGAAGCTTTCTTT
cdr3_aa: CASSLGQDAEAFF
j_call: TRBJ1-1
clone_size: .
v_call: TRBV5-1
d_call: .

cdr3_nt: TGTGCCAGCAGTCGCCGACAGGGGGCGACCGGGGAGCTGTTTTTT
cdr3_aa: CASSRRQGATGELFF
j_call: TRBJ2-2
clone_size: .
v_call: TRBV6-5
d_call: TRBD1